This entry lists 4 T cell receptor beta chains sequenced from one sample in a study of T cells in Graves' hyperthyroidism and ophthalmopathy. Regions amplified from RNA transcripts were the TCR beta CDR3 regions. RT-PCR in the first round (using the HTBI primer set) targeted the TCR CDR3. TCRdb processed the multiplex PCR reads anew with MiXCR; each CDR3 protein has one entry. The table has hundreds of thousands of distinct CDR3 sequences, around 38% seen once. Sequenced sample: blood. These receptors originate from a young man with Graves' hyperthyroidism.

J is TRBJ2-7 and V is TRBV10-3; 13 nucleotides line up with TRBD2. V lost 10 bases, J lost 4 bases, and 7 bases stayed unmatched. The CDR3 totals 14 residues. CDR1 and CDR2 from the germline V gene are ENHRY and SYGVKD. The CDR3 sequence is CASRGTSGAYEQYF. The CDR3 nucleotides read TGTGCCAGCAGAGGGACTAGCGGGGCTTACGAGCAGTACTTC.

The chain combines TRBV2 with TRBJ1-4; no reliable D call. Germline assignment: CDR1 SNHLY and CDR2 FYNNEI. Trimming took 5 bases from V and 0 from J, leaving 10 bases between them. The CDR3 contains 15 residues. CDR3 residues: CASSWAAATNEKLFF. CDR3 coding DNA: TGTGCCAGCAGTTGGGCAGCCGCAACTAATGAAAAACTGTTTTTT.

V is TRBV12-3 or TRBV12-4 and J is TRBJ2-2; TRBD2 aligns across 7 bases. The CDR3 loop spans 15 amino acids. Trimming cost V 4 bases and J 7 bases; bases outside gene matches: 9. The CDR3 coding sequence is TGTGCCAGCAGTTGGCGCGGGGGAGTCGGCGGGGAGCTGTTTTTT. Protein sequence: CASSWRGGVGGELFF.

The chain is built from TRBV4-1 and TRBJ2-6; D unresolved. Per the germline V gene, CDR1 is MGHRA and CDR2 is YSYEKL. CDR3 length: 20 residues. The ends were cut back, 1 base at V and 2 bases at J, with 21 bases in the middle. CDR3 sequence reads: CASSQVAGNSPIAGANVLTF. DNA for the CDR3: TGCGCCAGCAGCCAAGTAGCTGGAAACAGTCCGATCGCTGGGGCCAACGTCCTGACTTTC.